One T cell receptor beta chain is described in this entry. What it binds is not known. This entry is derived from a study of CD8 T cell repertoires and HIV-1 epitope variants. In the study overall: T cells were stimulated with Twenty-five Gag and Nef peptides separately. General study points: This assay reports beta chains of antigen-expanded cells, not T cell function. No clonotypes responded to the TAALDMSHF plasma variant; 4 or 5 recognized KF9, one HW9. Nine antigen-specific TCR beta clonotypes were found; six seemed cross-reactive to variants.

This CDR3 is 15 amino acids long. The V gene's germline CDR1 is SGDLS and CDR2 YYNGEE. Losses at the gene ends were 4 bases for V and 1 base for J; bases not matched to a gene: 4. Using immunoSEQ multiplex PCR, the repertoire was profiled, and TCRdb retains in-frame clones only, with some absent. The repertoire holds about 95,000 clones, with around 75% as singletons. Sequencing used uncultured baseline CD8+ T cells from peripheral blood mononuclear cells (PBMCs). The V call is TRBV9, the J call TRBJ2-2; TRBD1 aligns across 7 bases. This clonotype was obtained from a male donor with HIV. For the CDR3, the DNA is TGTGCCAGCAGCCCCCGGGACAGGAACACCGGGGAGCTGTTTTTT. The encoded protein is CASSPRDRNTGELFF.